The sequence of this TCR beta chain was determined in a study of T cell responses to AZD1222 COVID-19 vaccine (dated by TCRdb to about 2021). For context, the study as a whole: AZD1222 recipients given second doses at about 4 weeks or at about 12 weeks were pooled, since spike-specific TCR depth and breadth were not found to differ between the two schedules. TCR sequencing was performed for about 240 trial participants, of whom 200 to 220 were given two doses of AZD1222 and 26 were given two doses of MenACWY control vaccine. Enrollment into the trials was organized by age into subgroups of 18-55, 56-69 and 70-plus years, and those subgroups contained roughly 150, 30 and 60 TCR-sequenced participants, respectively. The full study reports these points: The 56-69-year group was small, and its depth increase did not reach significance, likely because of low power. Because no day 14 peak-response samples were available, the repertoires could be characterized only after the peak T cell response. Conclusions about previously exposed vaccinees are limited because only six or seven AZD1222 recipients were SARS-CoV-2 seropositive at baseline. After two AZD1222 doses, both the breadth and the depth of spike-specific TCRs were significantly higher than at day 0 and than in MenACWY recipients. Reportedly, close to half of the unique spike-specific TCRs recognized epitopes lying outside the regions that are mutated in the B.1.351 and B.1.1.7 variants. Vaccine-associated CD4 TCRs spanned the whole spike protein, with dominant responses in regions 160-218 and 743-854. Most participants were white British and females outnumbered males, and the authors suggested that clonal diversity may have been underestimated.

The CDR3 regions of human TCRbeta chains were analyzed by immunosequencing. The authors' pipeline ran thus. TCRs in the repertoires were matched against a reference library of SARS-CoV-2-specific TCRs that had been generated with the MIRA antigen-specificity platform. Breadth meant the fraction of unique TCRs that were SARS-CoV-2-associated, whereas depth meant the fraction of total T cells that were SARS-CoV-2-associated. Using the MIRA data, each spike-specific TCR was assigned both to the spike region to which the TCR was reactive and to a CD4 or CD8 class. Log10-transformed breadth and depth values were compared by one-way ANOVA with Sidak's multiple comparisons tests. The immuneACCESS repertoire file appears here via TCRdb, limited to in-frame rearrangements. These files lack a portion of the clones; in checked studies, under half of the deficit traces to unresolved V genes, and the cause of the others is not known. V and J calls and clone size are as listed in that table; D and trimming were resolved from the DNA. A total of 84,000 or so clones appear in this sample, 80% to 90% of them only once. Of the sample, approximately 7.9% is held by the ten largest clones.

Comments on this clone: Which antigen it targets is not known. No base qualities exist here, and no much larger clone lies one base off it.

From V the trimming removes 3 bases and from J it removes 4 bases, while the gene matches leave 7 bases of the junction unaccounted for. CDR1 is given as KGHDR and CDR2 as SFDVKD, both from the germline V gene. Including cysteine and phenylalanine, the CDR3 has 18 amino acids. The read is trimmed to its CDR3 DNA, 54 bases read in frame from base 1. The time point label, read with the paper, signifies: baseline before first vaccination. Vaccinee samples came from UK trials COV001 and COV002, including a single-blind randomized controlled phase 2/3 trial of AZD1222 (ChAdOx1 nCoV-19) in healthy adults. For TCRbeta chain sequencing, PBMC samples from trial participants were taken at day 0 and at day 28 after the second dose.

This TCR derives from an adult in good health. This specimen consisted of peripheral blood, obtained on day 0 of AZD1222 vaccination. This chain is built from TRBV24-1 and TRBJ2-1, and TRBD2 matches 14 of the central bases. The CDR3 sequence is CATSDEAGTSGRYNEQFF. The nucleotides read TGTGCCACCAGTGATGAAGCCGGGACTAGCGGGAGATACAATGAGCAGTTCTTC.